This T cell receptor (beta chain) was sequenced in a study of blood T cell repertoires in COVID-19. Cohorts were assigned according to the clinical history that participants reported. The CDR3 loop spans 14 amino acids. Deletions cut 2 bases from V and 0 bases from J, with 6 bases between. CDR1 and CDR2 (germline): MNHEY, SVGEGT. Some clones are missing from TCRdb's copy, which holds only in-frame ones; the method was immunoSEQ multiplex PCR. The sample records 200,000 to 250,000 clones, roughly 88% being singletons. Sequencing was carried out using PBMCs or T cells enriched from blood (not recorded which). This receptor was identified in a woman in her fifties or sixties with acute COVID-19. V and J are TRBV6-2 or TRBV6-3 and TRBJ2-3, with D unclear. CDR3 sequence: CASSYTASTDTQYF. DNA for the CDR3: TGTGCCAGCAGTTACACAGCAAGCACAGATACGCAGTATTTT.